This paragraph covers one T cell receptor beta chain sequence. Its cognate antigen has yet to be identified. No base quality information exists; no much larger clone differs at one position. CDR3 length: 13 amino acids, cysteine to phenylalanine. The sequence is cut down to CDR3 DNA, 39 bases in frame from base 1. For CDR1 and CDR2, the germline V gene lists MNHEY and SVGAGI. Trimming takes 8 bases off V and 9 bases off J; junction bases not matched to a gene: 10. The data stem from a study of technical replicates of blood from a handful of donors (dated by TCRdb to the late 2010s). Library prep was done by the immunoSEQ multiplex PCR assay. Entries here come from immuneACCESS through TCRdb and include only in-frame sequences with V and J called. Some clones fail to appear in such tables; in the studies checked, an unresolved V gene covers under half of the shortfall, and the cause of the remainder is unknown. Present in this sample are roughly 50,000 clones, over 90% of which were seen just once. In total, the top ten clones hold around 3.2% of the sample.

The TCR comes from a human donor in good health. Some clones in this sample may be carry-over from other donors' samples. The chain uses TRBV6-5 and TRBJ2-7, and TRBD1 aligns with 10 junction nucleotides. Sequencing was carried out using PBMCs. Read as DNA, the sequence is TGTGCCAGCTCCGGGACAGGGGCAATCGGGCAGTACTTC. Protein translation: CASSGTGAIGQYF.